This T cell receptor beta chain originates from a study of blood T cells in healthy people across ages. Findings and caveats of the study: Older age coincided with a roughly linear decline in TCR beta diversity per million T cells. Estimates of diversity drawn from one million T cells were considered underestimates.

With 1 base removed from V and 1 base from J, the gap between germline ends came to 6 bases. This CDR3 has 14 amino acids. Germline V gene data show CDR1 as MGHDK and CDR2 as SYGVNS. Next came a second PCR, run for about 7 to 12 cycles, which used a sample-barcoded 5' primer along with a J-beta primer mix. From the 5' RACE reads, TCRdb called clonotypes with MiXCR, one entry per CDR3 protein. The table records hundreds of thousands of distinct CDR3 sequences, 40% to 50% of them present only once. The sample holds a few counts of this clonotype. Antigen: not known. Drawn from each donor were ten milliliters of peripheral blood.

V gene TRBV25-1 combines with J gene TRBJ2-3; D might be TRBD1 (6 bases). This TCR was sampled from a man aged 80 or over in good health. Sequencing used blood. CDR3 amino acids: CASSEWTGTDTQYF. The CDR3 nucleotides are TGTGCCAGCAGTGAATGGACAGGCACAGATACGCAGTATTTT. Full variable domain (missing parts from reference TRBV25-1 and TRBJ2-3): EADIYQTPRYLVIGTGKKITLECSQTMGHDKMYWYQQDPGMELHLIHYSYGVNSTEKGDLSSESTVSRIRTEHFPLTLESARPSHTSQYLCASSEWTGTDTQYFGPGTRLTVL.